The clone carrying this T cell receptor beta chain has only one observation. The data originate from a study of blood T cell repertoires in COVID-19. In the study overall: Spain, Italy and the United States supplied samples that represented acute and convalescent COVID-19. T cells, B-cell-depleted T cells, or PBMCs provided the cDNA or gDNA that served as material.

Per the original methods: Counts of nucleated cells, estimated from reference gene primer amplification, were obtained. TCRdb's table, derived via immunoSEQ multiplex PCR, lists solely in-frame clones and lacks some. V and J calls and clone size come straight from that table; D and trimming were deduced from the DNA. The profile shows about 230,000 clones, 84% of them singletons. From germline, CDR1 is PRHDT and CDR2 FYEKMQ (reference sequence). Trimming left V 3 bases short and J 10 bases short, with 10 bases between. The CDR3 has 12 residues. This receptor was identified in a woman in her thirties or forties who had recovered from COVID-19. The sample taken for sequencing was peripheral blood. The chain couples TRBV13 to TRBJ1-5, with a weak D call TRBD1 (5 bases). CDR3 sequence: CASSFGRAPQHF. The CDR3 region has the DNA TGTGCCAGCAGCTTCGGCAGGGCCCCCCAGCATTTT.